This TCR beta chain originates from a study of T cells in Graves' hyperthyroidism and ophthalmopathy. Background on the study: Initial diagnosis, before any treatment, was when peripheral blood was collected.

It was RNA transcripts that yielded the amplified TCR beta CDR3 regions. Using the HTBI primer set, a first-round RT-PCR was run on the TCR CDR3. Each CDR3 protein is one row after TCRdb ran MiXCR on the multiplex PCR reads. The sample consists of some 580,000 distinct CDR3 sequences, around 15% of them appearing once. The CDR3 contains 14 residues. V lost 5 bases and J lost 2; bases outside the gene matches: 4. From germline, CDR1 is SEHNR and CDR2 FQNEAQ (reference sequence). Specimen: blood. This receptor was identified in a woman aged 40 to 50 with Graves' ophthalmopathy. The chain joins TRBV7-9 to TRBJ2-7; 9 bases match TRBD2. In DNA form, the CDR3 reads TGTGCCAGCAGCCCCATAGCGGGGGCCTACGAGCAGTACTTC. Translation gives CASSPIAGAYEQYF.